The entry below describes one T cell receptor (beta chain). Its target antigen remains unknown. No base qualities exist here, and no much larger clone lies one base off it. CDR1 and CDR2 are drawn from the germline V gene: SQVTM, ANQGSEA. Between the V and J ends, shortened by 3 bases and 6 bases respectively, the junction contains 15 bases. Spanning cysteine to phenylalanine, the CDR3 consists of 13 amino acids. The only DNA kept is the CDR3, 39 bases in frame from the first base. The source of the sample is a study of blood T cell repertoires in COVID-19 (dated by TCRdb to 2019 to 2021). Background for the entire study: Collaborator samples came from the United States, Italy and Spain and covered acute and convalescent phases of COVID-19. The prospective study material was composed of cDNA or gDNA derived from T cells, B-cell-depleted T cells, or PBMCs. The dataset comprised deeply sampled blood TCRbeta repertoires from subjects exposed to, actively infected with, or recovered from COVID-19. A freely available public database, intended as a resource for researchers studying the immune response to SARS-CoV-2, is where the repertoires were released. Samples were obtained from the ongoing ImmuneRACE study (first 160 participants) and from 1,000 to 1,500 subjects provided by 6 global collaborators. Sample metadata almost always included a de-identified subject ID, COVID-19 status, age in years and sex. Where HLA class I and class II types were available, the types were taken from metadata supplied by the sample provider, not from assay-based typing. What the research found in general, with its limitations: Clinical and demographic metadata were provided uncurated, with the amount varying by source and participant.

One collaborating source in Seattle enrolled patients while the patients were actively infected and followed the patients over time throughout the course of disease. Collaborating institutions collected whole blood in K2EDTA tubes following their own protocols. Collaborator samples were shipped for TCRbeta analysis as frozen whole blood, isolated PBMCs, or DNA extracted from either sample type. TCRbeta CDR3 regions were amplified from genomic DNA using the immunoSEQ Assay, a bias-controlled multiplex PCR. As for how the authors treated the data: Within the assay, amplification of reference gene primers was used to estimate how many nucleated cells each sample contained. To quantify the absolute abundance of each unique TCRbeta CDR3 rearrangement, sequence reads were collapsed and filtered. For each sample, productive Simpson clonality was calculated as the square root of Simpson's diversity index across productive rearrangements. TCRdb took over this immuneACCESS table, retaining in-frame rearrangements with V and J assigned. Such tables are incomplete; in checked studies, under half of the missing clones stem from an unresolved V gene, and the remainder is unexplained. The DNA was the basis for D and trimming; V, J and clone size are from that table. In all, the sample holds a few hundred thousand clones, and about 91% of those were seen once. The leading ten clones occupy 10% to 15% of the sample.

The TCR was taken from a woman in her fifties or sixties with COVID-19, enrolled during active disease. In this chain, TRBV29-1 is recombined with TRBJ2-7; possibly the D gene is TRBD2, per 5 matching bases. Sequencing input: peripheral blood. In nucleotide form, the sequence is TGCAGCGTTGAGAAAGGGCATGAGGGCGAGCAGTACTTC. Translated, this is CSVEKGHEGEQYF.